This T cell receptor (beta chain) was captured by sequencing in a study of blood T cell repertoires in COVID-19. Study-wide context: Donors in the United States, Italy and Spain gave samples during acute or convalescent COVID-19.

After removal of 0 bases from V and 0 bases from J, the junction contained 4 bases not matched to a gene. The CDR3 is 16 residues long. Germline-derived CDR1 and CDR2 are SGDLS and YYNGEE. In the original processing: Amplification with reference gene primers provided the estimates of nucleated cell counts. Only in-frame clones appear in the TCRdb table, and some are missing; sequencing was by immunoSEQ multiplex PCR. V and J calls and clone size are those listed in that table; D and trimming were worked out from the DNA. This sample yields approximately 250,000 clones, of which approximately 89% are seen a single time; 2.5% to 3.5% belongs to the top ten. Individuals drawn from under 30 US areas were about 18 to 100 years old.

The origin of this receptor is a woman in her forties who had been exposed to COVID-19. This sequence joins TRBV9 and TRBJ1-1, with 8 bases aligning to TRBD1. Material: PBMCs or T cells enriched from blood (not recorded which). The CDR3 sequence: CASSVEAGGVNTEAFF. In nucleotides, the CDR3 is TGTGCCAGCAGCGTAGAGGCAGGGGGCGTGAACACTGAAGCTTTCTTT.